This TCR beta chain was identified during a study of Graves' ophthalmopathy and Graves' hyperthyroidism. J lost 15 bases, V lost 5 bases, and 9 bases had no gene match. The CDR3 runs 13 residues. Germline CDR1 and CDR2: SQVTM and ANQGSEA. Patients newly diagnosed with hyperthyroidism, under 2 months' duration, were aged 18 to 65, the study reports. Amplification of TCR beta CDR3 regions used RNA transcripts. RT-PCR was first run with HTBI primers, then multiplex PCR in a second round. TCRdb fed the multiplex PCR reads into MiXCR, producing one record per CDR3 protein. The data show more than 1,000,000 distinct CDR3 sequences, about 36% seen once.

The chain employs TRBV29-1 and TRBJ2-1; 14 positions match TRBD2. The sequenced sample consisted of peripheral blood or thyroid tissue (not recorded which). The TCR was taken from an adult man with Graves' hyperthyroidism. The chain's CDR3 is CSVKTGLAGVRFF. The CDR3 region has the DNA TGCAGCGTTAAAACGGGACTAGCGGGAGTCCGGTTCTTC.